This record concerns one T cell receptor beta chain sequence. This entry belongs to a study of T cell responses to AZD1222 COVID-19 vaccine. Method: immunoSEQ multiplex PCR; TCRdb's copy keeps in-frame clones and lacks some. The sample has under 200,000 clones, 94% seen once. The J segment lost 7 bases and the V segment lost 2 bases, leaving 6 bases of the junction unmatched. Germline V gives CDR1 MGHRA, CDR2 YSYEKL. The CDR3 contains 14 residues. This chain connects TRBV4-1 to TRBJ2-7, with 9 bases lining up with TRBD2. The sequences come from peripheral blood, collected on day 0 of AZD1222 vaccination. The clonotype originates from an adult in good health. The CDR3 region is CASSQIGLAREQYF. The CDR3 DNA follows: TGCGCCAGCAGCCAAATCGGACTAGCGAGGGAGCAGTACTTC.